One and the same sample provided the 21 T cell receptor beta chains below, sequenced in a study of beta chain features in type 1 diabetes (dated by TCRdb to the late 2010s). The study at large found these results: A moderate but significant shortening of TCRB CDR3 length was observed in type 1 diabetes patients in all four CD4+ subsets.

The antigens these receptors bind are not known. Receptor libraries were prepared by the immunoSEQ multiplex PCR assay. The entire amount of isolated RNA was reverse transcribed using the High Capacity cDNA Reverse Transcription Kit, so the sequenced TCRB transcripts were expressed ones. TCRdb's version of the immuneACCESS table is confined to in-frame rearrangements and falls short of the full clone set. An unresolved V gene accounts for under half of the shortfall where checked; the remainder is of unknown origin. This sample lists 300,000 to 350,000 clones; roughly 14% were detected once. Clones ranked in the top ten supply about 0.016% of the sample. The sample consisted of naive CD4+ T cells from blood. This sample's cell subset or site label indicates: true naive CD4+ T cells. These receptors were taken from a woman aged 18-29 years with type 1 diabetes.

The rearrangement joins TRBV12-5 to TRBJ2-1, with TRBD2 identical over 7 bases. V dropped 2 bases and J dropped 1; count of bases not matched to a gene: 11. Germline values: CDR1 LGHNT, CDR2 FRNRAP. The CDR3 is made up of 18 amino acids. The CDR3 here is CASGLIKKASGSYNEQFF. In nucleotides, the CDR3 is TGTGCTAGTGGTTTGATAAAAAAGGCTAGCGGTTCCTACAATGAGCAGTTCTTC.

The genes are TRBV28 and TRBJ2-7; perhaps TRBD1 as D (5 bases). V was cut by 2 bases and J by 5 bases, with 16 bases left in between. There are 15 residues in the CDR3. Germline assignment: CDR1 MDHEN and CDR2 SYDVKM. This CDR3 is CASSLTAQGRDEQYF. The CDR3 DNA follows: TGTGCCAGCAGTTTAACGGCGCAGGGTCGGGACGAGCAGTACTTC.

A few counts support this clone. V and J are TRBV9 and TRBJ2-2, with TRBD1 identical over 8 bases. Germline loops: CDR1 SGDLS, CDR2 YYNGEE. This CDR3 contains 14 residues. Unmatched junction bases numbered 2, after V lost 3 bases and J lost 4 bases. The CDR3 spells CASSDGTGTGELFF. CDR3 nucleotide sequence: TGTGCCAGCAGCGATGGGACAGGCACCGGGGAGCTGTTTTTT.

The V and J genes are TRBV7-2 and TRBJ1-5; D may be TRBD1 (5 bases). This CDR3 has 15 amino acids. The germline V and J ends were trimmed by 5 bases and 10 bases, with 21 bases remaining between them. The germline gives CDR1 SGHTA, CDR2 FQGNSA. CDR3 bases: TGTGCCAGCAGCGCATTGGCCCCCCATCAGGGACCCCAGCATTTT. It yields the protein CASSALAPHQGPQHF.

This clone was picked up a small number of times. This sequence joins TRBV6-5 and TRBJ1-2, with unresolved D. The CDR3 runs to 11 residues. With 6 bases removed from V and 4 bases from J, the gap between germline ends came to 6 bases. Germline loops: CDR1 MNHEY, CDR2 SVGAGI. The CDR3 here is CASSGLYGYTF. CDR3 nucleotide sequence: TGTGCCAGCAGCGGACTCTATGGCTACACCTTC.

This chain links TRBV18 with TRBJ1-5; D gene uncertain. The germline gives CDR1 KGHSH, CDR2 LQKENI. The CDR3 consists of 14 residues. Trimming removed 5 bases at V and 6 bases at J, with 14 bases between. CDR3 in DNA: TGTGCCAGCTCATCATCCCCGGTGGTTCAGCCCCAGCATTTT. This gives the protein CASSSSPVVQPQHF.

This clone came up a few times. DNA of the CDR3: TGTGCCAGCAGCCTAATACAGGGTAGCAATCAGCCCCAGCATTTT. It translates to CASSLIQGSNQPQHF. The J gene is TRBJ1-5, the V gene TRBV6-1; D is perhaps TRBD1 (6 bases). Looked up from germline, CDR1 is MNHNS and CDR2 is SASEGT. The CDR3 contains 15 residues. With 6 bases removed from V and 0 bases from J, the gap between germline ends came to 12 bases.

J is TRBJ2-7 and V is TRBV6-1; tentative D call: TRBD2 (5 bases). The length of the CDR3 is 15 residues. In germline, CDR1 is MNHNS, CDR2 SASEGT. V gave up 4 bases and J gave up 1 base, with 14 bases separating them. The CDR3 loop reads CASSAQSGVSYEQYF. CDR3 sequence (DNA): TGTGCCAGCAGTGCTCAGTCCGGGGTTTCCTACGAGCAGTACTTC.

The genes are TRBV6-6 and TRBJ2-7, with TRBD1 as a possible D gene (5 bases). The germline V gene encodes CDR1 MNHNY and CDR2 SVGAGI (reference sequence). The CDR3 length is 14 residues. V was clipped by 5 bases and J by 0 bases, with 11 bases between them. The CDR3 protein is CASSPSRVSYEQYV. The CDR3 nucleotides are TGTGCCAGCAGTCCGAGCAGGGTCTCCTACGAGCAGTACGTC.

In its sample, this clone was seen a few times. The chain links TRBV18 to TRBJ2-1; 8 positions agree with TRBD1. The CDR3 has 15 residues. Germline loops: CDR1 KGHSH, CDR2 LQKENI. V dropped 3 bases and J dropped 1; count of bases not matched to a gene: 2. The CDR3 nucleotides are TGTGCCAGCTCACCGGACAGGGAATCCTACAATGAGCAGTTCTTC. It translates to CASSPDRESYNEQFF.

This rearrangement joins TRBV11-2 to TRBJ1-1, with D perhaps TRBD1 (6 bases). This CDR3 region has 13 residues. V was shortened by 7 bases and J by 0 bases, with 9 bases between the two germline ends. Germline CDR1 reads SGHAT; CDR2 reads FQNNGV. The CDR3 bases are TGTGCCAGCAAGACAGGATTGAACACTGAAGCTTTCTTT. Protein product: CASKTGLNTEAFF.

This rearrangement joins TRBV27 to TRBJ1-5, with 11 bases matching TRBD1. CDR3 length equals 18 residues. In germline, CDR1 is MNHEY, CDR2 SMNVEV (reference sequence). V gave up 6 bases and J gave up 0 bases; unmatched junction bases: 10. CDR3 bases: TGTGCCAGCAGACCTGGACAGGGGGCGGCGTATAGCAATCAGCCCCAGCATTTT. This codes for CASRPGQGAAYSNQPQHF.

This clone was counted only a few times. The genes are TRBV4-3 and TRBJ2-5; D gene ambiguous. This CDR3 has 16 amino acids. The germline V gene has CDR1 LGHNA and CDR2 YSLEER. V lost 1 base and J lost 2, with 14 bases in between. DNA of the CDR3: TGCGCCAGCAGCCAAGCCAGCCGTGCAGGTCAAGAGACCCAGTACTTC. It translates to CASSQASRAGQETQYF.

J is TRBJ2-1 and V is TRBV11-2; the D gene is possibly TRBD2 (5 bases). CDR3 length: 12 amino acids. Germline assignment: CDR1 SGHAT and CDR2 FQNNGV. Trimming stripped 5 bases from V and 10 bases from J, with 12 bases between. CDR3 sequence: CASSRPGGEQFF. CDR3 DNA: TGTGCCAGCAGCCGACCTGGCGGGGAGCAGTTCTTC.

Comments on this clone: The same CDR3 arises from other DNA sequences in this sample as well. For the CDR3, the DNA is TGTGCCTGGAGTGTCCAGGGGAACACTGAAGCTTTCTTT. The encoded protein is CAWSVQGNTEAFF. This chain joins TRBV30 and TRBJ1-1, with a tentative D call TRBD1 (5 bases). Germline assignment: CDR1 GTSNPN and CDR2 SVGIG (reference sequence). Trimming pared 0 bases from V and 1 base from J, leaving 6 bases between. The CDR3 length is 13 residues.

The CDR3 loop is CASSGTSGRYEQYF. CDR3 nucleotides: TGTGCCAGCAGCGGGACTAGCGGGAGGTACGAGCAGTACTTC. This chain joins TRBV28 and TRBJ2-7, with 15 bases matching TRBD2. CDR1 and CDR2 from the germline V gene are MDHEN and SYDVKM. V lost 6 bases, J lost 4 bases, and 1 base stayed unmatched. The CDR3 extends over 14 amino acids. Combining the CDR3 with reference TRBV28 and TRBJ2-7 gives the whole variable domain DVKVTQSSRYLVKRTGEKVFLECVQDMDHENMFWYRQDPGLGLRLIYFSYDVKMKEKGDIPEGYSVSREKKERFSLILESASTNQTSMYLCASSGTSGRYEQYFGPGTRLTVT.

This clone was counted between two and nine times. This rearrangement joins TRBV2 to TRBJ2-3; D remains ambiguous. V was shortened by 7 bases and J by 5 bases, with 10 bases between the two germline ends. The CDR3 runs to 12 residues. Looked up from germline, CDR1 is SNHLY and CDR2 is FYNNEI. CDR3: CASTGAGDTQYF. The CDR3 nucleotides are TGTGCCAGCACGGGTGCTGGAGATACGCAGTATTTT.

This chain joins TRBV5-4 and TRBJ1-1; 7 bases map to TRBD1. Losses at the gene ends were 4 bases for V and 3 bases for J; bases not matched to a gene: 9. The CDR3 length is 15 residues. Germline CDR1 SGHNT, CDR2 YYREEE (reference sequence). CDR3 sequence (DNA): TGTGCCAGCAGCCCACCGGGACAGAGACACACTGAAGCTTTCTTT. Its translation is CASSPPGQRHTEAFF.

CDR3: CAWSVRDGYTF. In nucleotides, the CDR3 is TGTGCCTGGAGTGTCCGGGATGGCTACACCTTC. This chain joins TRBV30 and TRBJ1-2, with unresolved D. Trimming took 0 bases from V and 6 from J, leaving 5 bases between them. This CDR3 comprises 11 residues. Germline CDR1 is GTSNPN and CDR2 is SVGIG (reference sequence).

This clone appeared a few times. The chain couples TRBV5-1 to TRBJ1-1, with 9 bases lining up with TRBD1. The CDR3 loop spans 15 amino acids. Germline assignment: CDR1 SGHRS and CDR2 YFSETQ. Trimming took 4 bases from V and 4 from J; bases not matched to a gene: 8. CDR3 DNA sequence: TGCGCCAGCAGCCCGGGACAGGGAGGGGGCACTGAAGCTTTCTTT. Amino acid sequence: CASSPGQGGGTEAFF.

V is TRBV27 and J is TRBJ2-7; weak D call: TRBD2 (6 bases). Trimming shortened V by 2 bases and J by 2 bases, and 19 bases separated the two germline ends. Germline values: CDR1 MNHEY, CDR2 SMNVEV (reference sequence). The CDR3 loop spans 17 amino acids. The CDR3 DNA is TGTGCCAGCAGTTTAGCTTCCGTCCCGGGAGACCCCTACGAGCAGTACTTC. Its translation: CASSLASVPGDPYEQYF.